Below are 30 T cell receptor beta chains sequenced from a single sample in a study of T cell changes during pregnancy in multiple sclerosis. Produced via immunoSEQ multiplex PCR; TCRdb's table is partial and in-frame only. The profile shows approximately 89,000 clones, 85% to 95% of them singletons. The sample consisted of peripheral blood, taken in the third trimester of pregnancy. All receptors derive from a female donor with multiple sclerosis, enrolled in a pregnancy study.

This clone was observed a single time. This chain links TRBV19 with TRBJ2-7; 9 nucleotides align to TRBD2. J lost 2 bases, V lost 5 bases, and 10 bases had no gene match. There are 16 residues in the CDR3. CDR1 and CDR2 from the germline V gene are LNHDA and SQIVND (reference sequence). CDR3 residues: CASSDGGGRAPYEQYF. For the CDR3, the DNA is TGTGCCAGTAGTGACGGGGGCGGGAGGGCCCCCTACGAGCAGTACTTC.

The V and J genes are TRBV18 and TRBJ2-3; D is possibly TRBD2 (5 bases). V lost 3 bases to trimming and J lost 0 bases, with 10 bases between them. Germline V gene lookup returns CDR1 KGHSH and CDR2 LQKENI. The CDR3 is 15 residues long. CDR3 loop: CASSPSGRSTDTQYF. CDR3 sequence (DNA): TGTGCCAGCTCACCCTCGGGGAGAAGCACAGATACGCAGTATTTT.

The gene calls are TRBV18 and TRBJ2-5; D perhaps matches TRBD1 (5 bases). The CDR3 has 16 residues. The V gene lost 2 bases and the J gene lost 0 bases, with 13 bases spanning the gap. Germline loops: CDR1 KGHSH, CDR2 LQKENI. The CDR3, as DNA: TGTGCCAGCTCACCAATATCAGGGCAGTACCAAGAGACCCAGTACTTC. Protein sequence: CASSPISGQYQETQYF.

The rearrangement joins TRBV7-2 to TRBJ2-1; 8 bases align to TRBD1. Germline V gene lookup returns CDR1 SGHTA and CDR2 FQGNSA. The V gene end was trimmed by 2 bases and the J gene end by 10 bases; junction bases not matched to a gene: 7. CDR3 length equals 14 residues. The DNA of the CDR3 is TGTGCCAGCAGCTTAACTCCAGGGGGCGGCGAGCAGTTCTTC. Translating it yields CASSLTPGGGEQFF.

This clone was recorded once. V is TRBV18 and J is TRBJ2-7; D is unclear. V lost 6 bases and J lost 7, with 13 bases in between. The germline CDR1 and CDR2 sequences are KGHSH and LQKENI. This CDR3 has 12 amino acids. In DNA form, the CDR3 reads TGTGCCAGCTCCCTCCCGGGTCCGGAGCAGTACTTC. It codes for CASSLPGPEQYF.

The chain recombines TRBV9 with TRBJ2-1; weak D call: TRBD2 (6 bases). V dropped 0 bases and J dropped 4 bases, with 11 bases sitting between them. This CDR3 has 15 amino acids. Germline CDR1 and CDR2: SGDLS and YYNGEE. DNA of the CDR3: TGTGCCAGCAGCGTAGCGGGAGAGTCTTACAATGAGCAGTTCTTC. This sequence encodes CASSVAGESYNEQFF.

The rearrangement joins TRBV27 to TRBJ2-1; D is perhaps TRBD2 (5 bases). Germline CDR1 and CDR2: MNHEY and SMNVEV (reference sequence). This CDR3 has 14 amino acids. Trimming took off 5 bases at V and 7 bases at J, with 15 bases between the two ends. The CDR3 region has the DNA TGTGCCAGCAGTCGCGGTCATTCGGGGAATGAGCAGTTCTTC. It codes for CASSRGHSGNEQFF.

The rearrangement joins TRBV18 to TRBJ2-1, with a possible D match to TRBD1 (5 bases). V lost 2 bases and J 4 bases, leaving 9 bases between the germline ends. The germline V gene has CDR1 KGHSH and CDR2 LQKENI. This CDR3 has 14 residues. The CDR3 sequence: CASSPGADYNEQFF. The CDR3 DNA reads TGTGCCAGCTCACCAGGGGCAGATTACAATGAGCAGTTCTTC. The whole variable domain, filled in from reference TRBV18 and TRBJ2-1, reads NAGVMQNPRHLVRRRGQEARLRCSPMKGHSHVYWYRQLPEEGLKFMVYLQKENIIDESGMPKERFSAEFPKEGPSILRIQQVVRGDSAAYFCASSPGADYNEQFFGPGTRLTVL.

This sequence joins TRBV6-5 and TRBJ2-7; possible D gene TRBD2, 5 bases. The germline gives CDR1 MNHEY, CDR2 SVGAGI. The CDR3 has 10 amino acids. The V end lost 8 bases, the J end lost 5 bases, and 7 bases lay between the germline ends. The CDR3 region has the DNA TGTGCCAGCGGAGGCCACGAGCAGTACTTC. Amino acid sequence: CASGGHEQYF.

The chain is built from TRBV10-1 and TRBJ2-2; tentative D call: TRBD1 (5 bases). V dropped 5 bases and J dropped 0 bases, with 10 bases sitting between them. The germline gives CDR1 WNHNN, CDR2 SYGVQD (reference sequence). CDR3 length: 15 residues. CDR3 sequence reads: CASSFRASNTGELFF. DNA of the CDR3: TGCGCCAGCAGTTTCAGGGCATCGAACACCGGGGAGCTGTTTTTT.

The V gene is TRBV2, the J gene TRBJ1-1; TRBD1 matches 10 bases. With 8 bases clipped from V and 1 base from J, the junction kept 10 bases outside the gene matches. The CDR3 has 16 residues. Germline lookup yields CDR1 SNHLY and CDR2 FYNNEI. The CDR3 DNA sequence: TGTGCCAGCCGGAAGACGACAGGGGGCTGGAACACTGAAGCTTTCTTT. It translates to CASRKTTGGWNTEAFF.

With regard to this clone: This specimen includes other DNA sequences encoding the same CDR3. The rearrangement joins TRBV7-9 to TRBJ2-7, with D tentatively TRBD1 (6 bases). Between the trimmed V and J ends, which lost 5 bases and 1 base, there was a span of 12 bases. Germline CDR1 SEHNR, CDR2 FQNEAQ (reference sequence). The CDR3 extends over 14 amino acids. In DNA form, the CDR3 reads TGTGCCAGCAGCGTCACAGGGTTTTCCTACGAGCAGTACTTC. The encoded protein is CASSVTGFSYEQYF.

Here the CDR3 DNA reads TGCAGCGTTCCCCAGACTAGCGTCGAGACCCAGTACTTC. This codes for CSVPQTSVETQYF. The rearrangement links TRBV29-1 to TRBJ2-5; 8 bases fit TRBD2. The CDR3 runs 13 residues. J lost 5 bases, V lost 5 bases, and 7 bases had no gene match. The germline CDR1 and CDR2 sequences are SQVTM and ANQGSEA. The variable domain in full, completed from reference TRBV29-1 and TRBJ2-5, reads SAVISQKPSRDICQRGTSLTIQCQVDSQVTMMFWYRQQPGQSLTLIATANQGSEATYESGFVIDKFPISRPNLTFSTLTVSNMSPEDSSIYLCSVPQTSVETQYFGPGTRLLVL.

The gene calls are TRBV7-6 and TRBJ2-7; D ambiguous. Trimming cost V 0 bases and J 3 bases, with 6 bases left between them. This CDR3 contains 13 residues. CDR1 is SGHVS, CDR2 FNYEAQ, per germline. Here the CDR3 DNA reads TGTGCCAGCAGCTTAGCCCCGCGCTACGAGCAGTACTTC. It is translated as CASSLAPRYEQYF.

The rearrangement links TRBV30 to TRBJ2-7, with D possibly being TRBD2 (6 bases). The CDR3 consists of 14 residues. Trimming left V 1 base short and J 2 bases short, with 12 bases between. The germline gives CDR1 GTSNPN, CDR2 SVGIG (reference sequence). The CDR3, as DNA: TGTGCCTGGAGTGGGAGGGGTGCCACCTACGAGCAGTACTTC. Its translation: CAWSGRGATYEQYF. The full variable domain, with the rest looked up from reference TRBV30 and TRBJ2-7, is SQTIHQWPATLVQPVGSPLSLECTVEGTSNPNLYWYRQAAGRGLQLLFYSVGIGQISSEVPQNLSASRPQDRQFILSSKKLLLSDSGFYLCAWSGRGATYEQYFGPGTRLTVT.

The genes are TRBV28 and TRBJ1-1; no clear D gene. CDR1 is MDHEN, CDR2 SYDVKM, per germline. This CDR3 has 11 residues. Trimming shortened V by 6 bases and J by 5 bases, and 7 bases separated the two germline ends. The CDR3 sequence is CASRRLTEAFF. The CDR3 region has the DNA TGTGCCAGCAGGCGGCTTACTGAAGCTTTCTTT.

This clone was counted a single time. The chain combines TRBV7-6 with TRBJ2-1; TRBD2 agrees at 13 bases. Germline CDR1 and CDR2: SGHVS and FNYEAQ. This CDR3 has 14 residues. V was pared by 5 bases and J by 6 bases, with 1 base of the junction left unmatched. CDR3 nucleotide sequence: TGTGCCAGCAGCCGACTAGCGGGGGGCAATGAGCAGTTCTTC. Protein: CASSRLAGGNEQFF. Filled out from reference TRBV7-6 and TRBJ2-1, the complete variable domain reads GAGVSQSPRYKVTKRGQDVALRCDPISGHVSLYWYRQALGQGPEFLTYFNYEAQQDKSGLPNDRFSAERPEGSISTLTIQRTEQRDSAMYRCASSRLAGGNEQFFGPGTRLTVL.

The chain combines TRBV25-1 with TRBJ2-7, with D hard to call. This CDR3 contains 15 residues. Per the germline V gene, CDR1 is MGHDK and CDR2 is SYGVNS. The V end lost 1 base, the J end lost 0 bases, and 10 bases lay between the germline ends. The CDR3 sequence: CASSESLGSSYEQYF. The CDR3 DNA is TGTGCCAGCAGTGAATCGTTGGGCAGCTCCTACGAGCAGTACTTC.

This chain uses TRBV11-2 with TRBJ2-7; 11 bases map to TRBD1. CDR1 is SGHAT, CDR2 FQNNGV, per germline. This CDR3 comprises 19 residues. J gave up 7 bases and V 3 bases, and 20 bases lay outside the gene matches. As DNA, the CDR3 is TGTGCCAGCAGCTTGGACAGGGGGCGTATTCCCTTACTCTTAGGGGAGCAGTACTTC. It translates to CASSLDRGRIPLLLGEQYF.

This clone has only a few counts. This chain uses TRBV30 with TRBJ1-5; D is perhaps TRBD1 (6 bases). The CDR3 loop spans 13 amino acids. Trimming pared 3 bases from V and 5 bases from J, leaving 11 bases between. Germline V gene lookup returns CDR1 GTSNPN and CDR2 SVGIG (reference sequence). CDR3 sequence: CAWSQGLDQPQHF. The CDR3 nucleotides are TGTGCCTGGAGCCAGGGGCTGGATCAGCCCCAGCATTTT.

The chain couples TRBV15 to TRBJ2-7; D might be TRBD2 (5 bases). The CDR3 consists of 16 residues. Trimming stripped 2 bases from V and 0 bases from J, with 14 bases between. Germline assignment: CDR1 LNHNV and CDR2 YYDKDF (reference sequence). The CDR3: CATSRSPGLYSYEQYF. The CDR3 DNA sequence: TGTGCCACCAGCAGATCACCAGGACTGTACTCCTACGAGCAGTACTTC.

The chain has TRBV28 and TRBJ1-4; 8 bases line up with TRBD1. The ends lost 3 bases at V and 0 bases at J; junction bases unmatched: 6. Germline assignment: CDR1 MDHEN and CDR2 SYDVKM. The CDR3 totals 17 residues. The DNA of the CDR3 is TGTGCCAGCAGTTTGGGACAGGCCTTTGCAACTAATGAAAAACTGTTTTTT. Its translation: CASSLGQAFATNEKLFF.

CDR3 sequence (DNA): TGTGCCAGCAGTTTTTCGGGGATGAACACTGAAGCTTTCTTT. Amino acids: CASSFSGMNTEAFF. This chain links TRBV27 with TRBJ1-1; the D is unclear. CDR1 and CDR2 from the germline V gene are MNHEY and SMNVEV (reference sequence). Trimming left V 3 bases short and J 0 bases short, with 8 bases between. CDR3 length equals 14 residues.

The V call is TRBV10-3, the J call TRBJ1-2; no clear D gene. V dropped 6 bases and J dropped 3 bases, with 8 bases sitting between them. CDR3 length equals 12 residues. Germline V gene sequence: CDR1 ENHRY, CDR2 SYGVKD. CDR3 loop: CAISGNDYGYTF. In nucleotides, the CDR3 is TGTGCCATCAGCGGGAATGACTATGGCTACACCTTC.

The rearrangement uses TRBV11-2 and TRBJ2-5; D is undetermined. The V end lost 2 bases, the J end lost 2 bases, and 6 bases lay between the germline ends. The CDR3 loop spans 13 amino acids. Germline assignment: CDR1 SGHAT and CDR2 FQNNGV. CDR3 loop: CASSLNSQETQYF. CDR3 coding DNA: TGTGCCAGCAGCTTAAATTCACAAGAGACCCAGTACTTC.

The chain uses TRBV27 and TRBJ2-7; 7 positions match TRBD1. Germline assignment: CDR1 MNHEY and CDR2 SMNVEV (reference sequence). The ends lost 5 bases at V and 0 bases at J; junction bases unmatched: 13. This CDR3 is 17 amino acids long. CDR3 bases: TGTGCCAGCAGTCACTCTAGCCCGACAGGGAACTCCTACGAGCAGTACTTC. It encodes CASSHSSPTGNSYEQYF.

This clone has just a few counts. The rearrangement joins TRBV29-1 to TRBJ1-1, with D maybe TRBD1 (6 bases). Trimming left V 6 bases short and J 0 bases short, with 17 bases between. Germline V gives CDR1 SQVTM, CDR2 ANQGSEA. The CDR3 length is 15 residues. CDR3 nucleotide sequence: TGCAGCGTGCCTCAGGGGCTATCAATGAACACTGAAGCTTTCTTT. It specifies CSVPQGLSMNTEAFF.

The V gene is TRBV19, the J gene TRBJ1-4; 7 bases agree with TRBD1. The V segment lost 5 bases and the J segment 7 bases; nucleotides outside the gene matches: 4. Per the germline V gene, CDR1 is LNHDA and CDR2 is SQIVND (reference sequence). The CDR3 runs 13 residues. The CDR3, as DNA: TGTGCCAGTAGTTCAGGGACAGTTGAAAAACTGTTTTTT. Residues: CASSSGTVEKLFF.

The J gene is TRBJ2-3, the V gene TRBV19; D remains ambiguous. The germline V gene has CDR1 LNHDA and CDR2 SQIVND (reference sequence). The CDR3 has 14 residues. Trimming took off 4 bases at V and 0 bases at J, with 8 bases between the two ends. CDR3 in amino acids: CASSNDWSTDTQYF. The DNA of the CDR3 is TGTGCCAGTAGTAATGACTGGAGCACAGATACGCAGTATTTT.

This chain uses TRBV5-1 with TRBJ2-3; 7 nucleotides match TRBD1. The CDR3 totals 14 residues. The J segment lost 4 bases and the V segment lost 0 bases, leaving 2 bases of the junction unmatched. In germline, CDR1 is SGHRS, CDR2 YFSETQ. CDR3 DNA: TGCGCCAGCAGCTTGGACAGGGGAGCAGATACGCAGTATTTT. Its protein product is CASSLDRGADTQYF.